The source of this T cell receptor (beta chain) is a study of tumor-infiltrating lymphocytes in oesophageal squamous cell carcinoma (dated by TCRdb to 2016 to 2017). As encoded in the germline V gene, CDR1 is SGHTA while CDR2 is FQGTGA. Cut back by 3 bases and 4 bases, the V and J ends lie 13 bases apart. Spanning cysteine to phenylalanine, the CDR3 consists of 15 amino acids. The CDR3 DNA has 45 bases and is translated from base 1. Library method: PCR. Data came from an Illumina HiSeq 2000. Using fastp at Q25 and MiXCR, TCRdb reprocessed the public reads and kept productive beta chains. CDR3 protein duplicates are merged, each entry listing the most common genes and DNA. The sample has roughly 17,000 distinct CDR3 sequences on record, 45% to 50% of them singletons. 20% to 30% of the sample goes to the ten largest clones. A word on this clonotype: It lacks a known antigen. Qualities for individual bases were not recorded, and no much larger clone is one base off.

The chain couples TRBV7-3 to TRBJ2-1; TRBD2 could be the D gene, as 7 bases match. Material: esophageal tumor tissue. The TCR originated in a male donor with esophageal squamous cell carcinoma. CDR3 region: CASSLGGGAYNEQFF. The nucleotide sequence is TGTGCCAGCAGCTTGGGTGGGGGGGCGTACAATGAGCAGTTCTTC. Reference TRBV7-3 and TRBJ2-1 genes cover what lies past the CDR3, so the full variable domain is GAGVSQTPSNKVTEKGKYVELRCDPISGHTALYWYRQSLGQGPEFLIYFQGTGAADDSGLPNDRFFAVRPEGSVSTLKIQRTERGDSAVYLCASSLGGGAYNEQFFGPGTRLTVL.